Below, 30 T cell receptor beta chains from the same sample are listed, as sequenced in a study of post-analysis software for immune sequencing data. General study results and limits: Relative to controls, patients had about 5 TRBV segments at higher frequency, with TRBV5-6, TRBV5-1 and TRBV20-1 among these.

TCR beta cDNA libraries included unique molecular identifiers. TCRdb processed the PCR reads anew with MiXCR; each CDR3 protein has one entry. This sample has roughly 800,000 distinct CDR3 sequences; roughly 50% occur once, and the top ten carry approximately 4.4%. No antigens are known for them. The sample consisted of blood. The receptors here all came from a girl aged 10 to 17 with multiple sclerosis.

Here the CDR3 reads CASSLGREPEYEQYF. The CDR3 coding sequence is TGTGCCAGCAGCTTAGGAAGGGAGCCGGAGTACGAGCAGTACTTC. V is TRBV7-3 and J is TRBJ2-7; the D gene is possibly TRBD2 (5 bases). Trimming removed 2 bases from V and 4 bases from J, with 15 bases in between. This CDR3 is built from 15 residues. From germline, CDR1 is SGHTA and CDR2 FQGTGA.

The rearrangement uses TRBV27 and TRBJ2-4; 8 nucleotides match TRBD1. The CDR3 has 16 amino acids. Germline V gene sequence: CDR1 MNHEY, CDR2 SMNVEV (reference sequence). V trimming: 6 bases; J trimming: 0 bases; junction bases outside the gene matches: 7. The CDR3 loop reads CASSGGQVLAKNIQYF. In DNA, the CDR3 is TGTGCCAGCAGCGGGGGACAGGTACTAGCCAAAAACATTCAGTACTTC.

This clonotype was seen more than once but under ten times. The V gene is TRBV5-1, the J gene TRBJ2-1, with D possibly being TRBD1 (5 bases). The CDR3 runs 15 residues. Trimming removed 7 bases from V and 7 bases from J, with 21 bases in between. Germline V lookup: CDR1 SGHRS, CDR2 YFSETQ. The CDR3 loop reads CASGILTGVPNEQFF. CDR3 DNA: TGCGCCAGCGGGATTCTCACAGGAGTGCCAAATGAGCAGTTCTTC. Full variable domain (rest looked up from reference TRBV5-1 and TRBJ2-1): KAGVTQTPRYLIKTRGQQVTLSCSPISGHRSVSWYQQTPGQGLQFLFEYFSETQRNKGNFPGRFSGRQFSNSRSEMNVSTLELGDSALYLCASGILTGVPNEQFFGPGTRLTVL.

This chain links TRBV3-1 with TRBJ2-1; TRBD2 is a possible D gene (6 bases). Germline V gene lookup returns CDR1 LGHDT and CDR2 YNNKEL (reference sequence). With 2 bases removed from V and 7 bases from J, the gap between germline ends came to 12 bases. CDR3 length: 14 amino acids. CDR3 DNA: TGTGCCAGCAGCCAATTCGGAAGCGGGAATGAGCAGTTCTTC. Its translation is CASSQFGSGNEQFF.

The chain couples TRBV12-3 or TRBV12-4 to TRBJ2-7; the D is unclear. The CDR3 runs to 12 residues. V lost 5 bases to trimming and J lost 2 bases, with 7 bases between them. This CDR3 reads CASSPTPYEQYF. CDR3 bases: TGTGCCAGCAGTCCCACGCCCTACGAGCAGTACTTC.

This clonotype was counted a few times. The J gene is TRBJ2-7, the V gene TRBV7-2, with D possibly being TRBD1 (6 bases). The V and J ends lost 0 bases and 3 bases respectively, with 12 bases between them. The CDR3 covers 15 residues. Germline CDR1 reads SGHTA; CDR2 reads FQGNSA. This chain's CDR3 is CASSLAFAGDYEQYF. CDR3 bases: TGTGCCAGCAGCTTAGCTTTCGCAGGGGACTACGAGCAGTACTTC.

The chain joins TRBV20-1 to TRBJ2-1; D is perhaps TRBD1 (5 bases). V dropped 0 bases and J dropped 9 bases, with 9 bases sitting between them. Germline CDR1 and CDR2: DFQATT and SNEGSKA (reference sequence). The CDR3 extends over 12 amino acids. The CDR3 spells CSARDRVPEQFF. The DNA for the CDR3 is TGCAGTGCTAGAGACAGGGTTCCTGAGCAGTTCTTC.

CDR3 loop: CASSTWTSGSYEQYF. The CDR3 DNA is TGTGCCAGCAGTACATGGACTAGCGGGAGCTACGAGCAGTACTTC. V and J are TRBV6-5 and TRBJ2-4; 13 positions match TRBD2. The closer fit of TRBJ2-7 to the DNA end suggests the J call may be wrong. CDR1 and CDR2 from the germline V gene are MNHEY and SVGAGI. The CDR3 spans 15 residues.

The CDR3, as DNA: TGCAGTGCTCTTCCGGGACAGGGCATGAATGAGCAGTTCTTC. It yields the protein CSALPGQGMNEQFF. The V gene is TRBV20-1, the J gene TRBJ2-1; 9 bases line up with TRBD1. CDR1 is DFQATT and CDR2 is SNEGSKA in the germline V gene (reference sequence). This CDR3 has 14 residues. With V trimmed by 5 bases and J by 7 bases, 9 bases remained unmatched.

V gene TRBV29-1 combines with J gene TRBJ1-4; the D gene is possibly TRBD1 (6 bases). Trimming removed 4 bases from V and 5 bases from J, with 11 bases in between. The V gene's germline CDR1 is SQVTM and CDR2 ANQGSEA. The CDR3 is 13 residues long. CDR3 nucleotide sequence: TGCAGCGTTGTAGGGGGGAACAATGAAAAACTGTTTTTT. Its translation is CSVVGGNNEKLFF.

The CDR3 DNA is TGTGCCAGCAGTTACTTCCAGGCGCAAGCGGAGTACTTC. Its protein is CASSYFQAQAEYF. This sequence joins TRBV6-2 or TRBV6-3 and TRBJ2-7, with a weak D call TRBD2 (5 bases). The V gene's germline CDR1 is MNHEY and CDR2 SVGEGT. The V gene lost 1 base and the J gene lost 11 bases, with 15 bases spanning the gap. This CDR3 contains 13 residues.

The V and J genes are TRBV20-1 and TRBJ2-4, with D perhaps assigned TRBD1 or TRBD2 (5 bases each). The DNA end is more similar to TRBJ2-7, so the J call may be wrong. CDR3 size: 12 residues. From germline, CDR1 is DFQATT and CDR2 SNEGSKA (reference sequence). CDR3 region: CSALGDGYEQYF. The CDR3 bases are TGCAGTGCTTTGGGGGACGGTTACGAGCAGTACTTC.

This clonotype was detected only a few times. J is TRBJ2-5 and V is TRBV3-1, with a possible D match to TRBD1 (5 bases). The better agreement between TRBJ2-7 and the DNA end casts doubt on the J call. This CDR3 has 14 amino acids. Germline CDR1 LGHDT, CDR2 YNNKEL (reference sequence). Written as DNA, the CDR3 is TGTGCCAGCAGCCAAGGAAGGGGTGAAAACGAGCAGTACTTC. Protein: CASSQGRGENEQYF.

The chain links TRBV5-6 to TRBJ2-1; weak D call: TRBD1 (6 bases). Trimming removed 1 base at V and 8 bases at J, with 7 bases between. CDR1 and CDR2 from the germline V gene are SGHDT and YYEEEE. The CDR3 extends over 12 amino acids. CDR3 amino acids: CASSLRQDEQFF. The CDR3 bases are TGTGCCAGCAGCTTGCGACAGGATGAGCAGTTCTTC.

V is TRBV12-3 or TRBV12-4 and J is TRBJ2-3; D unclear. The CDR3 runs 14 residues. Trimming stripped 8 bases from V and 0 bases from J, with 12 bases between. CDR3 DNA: TGTGCCAGCTCAAGTCCCCCTAGCACAGATACGCAGTATTTT. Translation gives CASSSPPSTDTQYF.

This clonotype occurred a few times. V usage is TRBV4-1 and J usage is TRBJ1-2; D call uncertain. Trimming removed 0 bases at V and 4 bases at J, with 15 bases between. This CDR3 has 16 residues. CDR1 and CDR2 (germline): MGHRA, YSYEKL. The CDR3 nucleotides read TGCGCCAGCAGCCAAGATAGGGTACCAGGTAGCTATGGCTACACCTTC. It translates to CASSQDRVPGSYGYTF.

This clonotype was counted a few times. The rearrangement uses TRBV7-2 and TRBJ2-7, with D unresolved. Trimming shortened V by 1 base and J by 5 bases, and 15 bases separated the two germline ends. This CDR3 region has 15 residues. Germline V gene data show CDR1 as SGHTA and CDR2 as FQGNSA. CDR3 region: CASSLVGPKSHEQYF. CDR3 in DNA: TGTGCCAGCAGCTTAGTGGGCCCTAAGAGCCACGAGCAGTACTTC.

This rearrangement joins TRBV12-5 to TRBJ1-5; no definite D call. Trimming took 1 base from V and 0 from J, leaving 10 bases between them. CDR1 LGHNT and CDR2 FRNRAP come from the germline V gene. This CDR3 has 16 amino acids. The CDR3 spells CASGLGSGNSNQPQHF. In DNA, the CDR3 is TGTGCTAGTGGTTTGGGATCCGGTAATAGCAATCAGCCCCAGCATTTT.

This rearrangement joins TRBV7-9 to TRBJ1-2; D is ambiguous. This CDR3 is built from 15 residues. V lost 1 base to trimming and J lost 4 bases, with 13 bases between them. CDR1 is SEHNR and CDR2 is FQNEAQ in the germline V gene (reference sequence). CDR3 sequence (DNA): TGTGCCAGCAGCTTAGATGGCAGGTCGGCCTATGGCTACACCTTC. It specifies CASSLDGRSAYGYTF.

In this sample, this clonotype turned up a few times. The CDR3 sequence: CAISESQGFRKSEQYF. The CDR3 bases are TGTGCCATCAGTGAGTCTCAAGGGTTTCGGAAAAGCGAGCAGTACTTC. This chain joins TRBV10-3 and TRBJ2-7; no firm D call. Between the trimmed V and J ends, which lost 0 bases and 6 bases, there was a span of 18 bases. The germline V gene encodes CDR1 ENHRY and CDR2 SYGVKD. The CDR3 has 16 amino acids.

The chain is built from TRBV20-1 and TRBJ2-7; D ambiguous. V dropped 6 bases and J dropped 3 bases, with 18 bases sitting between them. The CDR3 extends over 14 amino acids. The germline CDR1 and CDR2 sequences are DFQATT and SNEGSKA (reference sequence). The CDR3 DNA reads TGCAGTGCCCTAAACGACGACCTGGGCTACGAGCAGTACTTC. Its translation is CSALNDDLGYEQYF.

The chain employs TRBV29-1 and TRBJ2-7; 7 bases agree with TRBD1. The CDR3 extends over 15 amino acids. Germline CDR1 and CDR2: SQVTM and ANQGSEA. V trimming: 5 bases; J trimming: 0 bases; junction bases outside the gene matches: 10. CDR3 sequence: CSVSTRGPFSYEQYF. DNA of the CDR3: TGCAGCGTTAGTACGAGGGGGCCTTTCTCCTACGAGCAGTACTTC.

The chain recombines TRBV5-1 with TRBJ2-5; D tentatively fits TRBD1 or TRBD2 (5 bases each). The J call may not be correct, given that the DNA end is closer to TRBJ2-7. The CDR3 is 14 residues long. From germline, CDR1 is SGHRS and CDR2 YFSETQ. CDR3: CASSDRDLSDEQYF. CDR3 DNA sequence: TGCGCCAGCAGCGACCGGGACCTAAGTGACGAGCAGTACTTC.

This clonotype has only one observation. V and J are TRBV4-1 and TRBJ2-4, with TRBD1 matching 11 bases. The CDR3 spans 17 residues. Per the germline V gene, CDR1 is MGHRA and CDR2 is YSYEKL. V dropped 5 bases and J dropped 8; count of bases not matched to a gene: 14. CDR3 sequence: CASSSGQGALLNDIQYF. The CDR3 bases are TGCGCCAGCAGCTCCGGACAGGGGGCGTTACTAAATGACATTCAGTACTTC.

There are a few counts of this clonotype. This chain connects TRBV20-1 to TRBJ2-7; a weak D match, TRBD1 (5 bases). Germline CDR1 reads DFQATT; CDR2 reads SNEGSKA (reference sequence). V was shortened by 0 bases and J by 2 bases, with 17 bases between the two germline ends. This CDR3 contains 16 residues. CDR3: CSARDTDKLNTYEQYF. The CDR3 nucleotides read TGCAGTGCTAGAGACACGGACAAACTCAACACCTACGAGCAGTACTTC.

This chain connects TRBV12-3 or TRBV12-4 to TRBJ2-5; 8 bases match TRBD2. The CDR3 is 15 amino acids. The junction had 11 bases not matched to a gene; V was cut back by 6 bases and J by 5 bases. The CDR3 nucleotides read TGTGCCAGCAGCCTAACGGGAGGGCCGAGGGAGACCCAGTACTTC. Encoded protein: CASSLTGGPRETQYF.

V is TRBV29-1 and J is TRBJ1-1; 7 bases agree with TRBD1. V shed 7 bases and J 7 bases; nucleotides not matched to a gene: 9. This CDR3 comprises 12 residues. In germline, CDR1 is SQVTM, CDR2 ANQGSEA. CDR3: CSANGQAGEAFF. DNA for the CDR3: TGCAGCGCCAACGGACAGGCCGGTGAAGCTTTCTTT.

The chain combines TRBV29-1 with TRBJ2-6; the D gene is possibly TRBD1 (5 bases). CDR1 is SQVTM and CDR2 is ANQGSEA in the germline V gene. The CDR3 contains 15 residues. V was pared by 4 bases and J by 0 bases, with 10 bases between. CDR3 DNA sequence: TGCAGCGTTGGGATCGACAGCTCTGGGGCCAACGTCCTGACTTTC. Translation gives CSVGIDSSGANVLTF.

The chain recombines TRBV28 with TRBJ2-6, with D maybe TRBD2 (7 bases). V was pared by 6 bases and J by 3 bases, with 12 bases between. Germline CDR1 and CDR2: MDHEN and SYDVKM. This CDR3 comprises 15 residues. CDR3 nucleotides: TGTGCCAGCAGCGGGGGGCGATTTGGGGCCAACGTCCTGACTTTC. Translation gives CASSGGRFGANVLTF.

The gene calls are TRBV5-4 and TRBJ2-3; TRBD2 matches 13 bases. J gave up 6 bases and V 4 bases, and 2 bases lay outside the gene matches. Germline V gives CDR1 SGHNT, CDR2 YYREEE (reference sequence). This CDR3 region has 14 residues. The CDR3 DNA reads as TGTGCCAGCAGCCAGACTAGCGGGAGGGATACGCAGTATTTT. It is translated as CASSQTSGRDTQYF.